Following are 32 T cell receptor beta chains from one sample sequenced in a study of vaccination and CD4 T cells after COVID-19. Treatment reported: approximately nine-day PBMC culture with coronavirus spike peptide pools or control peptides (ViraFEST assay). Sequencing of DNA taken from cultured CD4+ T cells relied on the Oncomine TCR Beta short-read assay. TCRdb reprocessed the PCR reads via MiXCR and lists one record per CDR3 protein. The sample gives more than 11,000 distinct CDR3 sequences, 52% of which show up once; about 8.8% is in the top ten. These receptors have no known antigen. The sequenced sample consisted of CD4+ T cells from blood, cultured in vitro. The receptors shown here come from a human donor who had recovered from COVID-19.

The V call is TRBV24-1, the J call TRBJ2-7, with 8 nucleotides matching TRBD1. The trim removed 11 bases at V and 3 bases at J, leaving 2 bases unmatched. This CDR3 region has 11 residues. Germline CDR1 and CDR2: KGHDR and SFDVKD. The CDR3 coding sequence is TGTGCCATCGGACAGGGCTACGAGCAGTACTTC. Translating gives CAIGQGYEQYF.

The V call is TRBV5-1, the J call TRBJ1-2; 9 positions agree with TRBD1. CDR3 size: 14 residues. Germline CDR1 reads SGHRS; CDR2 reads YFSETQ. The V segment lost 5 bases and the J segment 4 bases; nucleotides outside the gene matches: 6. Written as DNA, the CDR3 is TGCGCCAGCAGATCCGGGACAGGGACCTATGGCTACACCTTC. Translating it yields CASRSGTGTYGYTF.

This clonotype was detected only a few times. The CDR3 DNA is TGCAGTGCTAGAGATGCGTCTAGCGGGAGGGTGCAGTACTTC. Translation: CSARDASSGRVQYF. The genes are TRBV20-1 and TRBJ2-7; 12 bases are a match to TRBD2. The germline CDR1 and CDR2 sequences are DFQATT and SNEGSKA (reference sequence). The CDR3 sequence is 14 residues long. V trimming: 0 bases; J trimming: 9 bases; junction bases outside the gene matches: 6.

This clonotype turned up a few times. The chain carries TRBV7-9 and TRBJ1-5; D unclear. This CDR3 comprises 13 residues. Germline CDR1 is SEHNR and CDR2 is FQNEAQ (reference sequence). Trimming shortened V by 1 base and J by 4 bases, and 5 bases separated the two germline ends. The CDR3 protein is CASSLGLNQPQHF. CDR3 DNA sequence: TGTGCCAGCAGCTTAGGCCTTAATCAGCCCCAGCATTTT.

The CDR3 DNA is TGTGCCAGCAGTTTACAGGGGTTCTCCTACAATGAGCAGTTCTTC. It is translated as CASSLQGFSYNEQFF. The chain links TRBV27 to TRBJ2-1; maybe TRBD1 (6 bases). Germline lookup yields CDR1 MNHEY and CDR2 SMNVEV (reference sequence). The V gene lost 2 bases and the J gene lost 0 bases, with 8 bases spanning the gap. The CDR3 loop spans 15 amino acids.

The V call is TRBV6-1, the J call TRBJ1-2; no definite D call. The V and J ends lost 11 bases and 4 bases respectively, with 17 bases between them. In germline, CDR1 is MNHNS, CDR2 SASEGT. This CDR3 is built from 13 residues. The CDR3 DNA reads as TGTGCCTCCAAAGGCGAGGGAGGCTATGGCTACACCTTC. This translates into CASKGEGGYGYTF.

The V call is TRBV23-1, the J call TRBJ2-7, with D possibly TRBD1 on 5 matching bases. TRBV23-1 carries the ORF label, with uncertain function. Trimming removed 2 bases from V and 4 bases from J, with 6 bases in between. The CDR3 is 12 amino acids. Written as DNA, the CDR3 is TGCGCCAGCAGTCAAGACAGTTACGAGCAGTACTTC. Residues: CASSQDSYEQYF.

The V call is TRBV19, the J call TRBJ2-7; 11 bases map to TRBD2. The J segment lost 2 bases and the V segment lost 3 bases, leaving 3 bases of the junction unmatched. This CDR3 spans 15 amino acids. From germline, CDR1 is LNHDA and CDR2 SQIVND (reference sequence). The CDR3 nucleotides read TGTGCCAGTAGTATCTTAGCGGGAGGGACCTACGAGCAGTACTTC. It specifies CASSILAGGTYEQYF.

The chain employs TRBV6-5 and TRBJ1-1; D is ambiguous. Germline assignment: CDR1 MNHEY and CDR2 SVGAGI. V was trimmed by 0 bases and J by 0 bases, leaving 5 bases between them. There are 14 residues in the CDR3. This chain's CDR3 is CASSYSRLNTEAFF. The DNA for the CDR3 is TGTGCCAGCAGTTACTCTCGGCTGAACACTGAAGCTTTCTTT.

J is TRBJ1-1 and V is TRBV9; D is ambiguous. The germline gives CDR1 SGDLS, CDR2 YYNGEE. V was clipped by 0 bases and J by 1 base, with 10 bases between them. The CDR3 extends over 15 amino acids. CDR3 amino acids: CASSVEPGKNTEAFF. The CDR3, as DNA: TGTGCCAGCAGCGTAGAACCGGGAAAGAACACTGAAGCTTTCTTT.

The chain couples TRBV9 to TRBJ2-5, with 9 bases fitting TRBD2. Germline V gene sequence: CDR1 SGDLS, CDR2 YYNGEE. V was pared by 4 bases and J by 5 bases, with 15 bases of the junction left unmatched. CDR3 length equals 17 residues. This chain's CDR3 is CASSPRPSGASGETQYF. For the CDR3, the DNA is TGTGCCAGCAGCCCCCGTCCTAGCGGGGCCTCCGGGGAGACCCAGTACTTC. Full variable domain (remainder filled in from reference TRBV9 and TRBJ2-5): DSGVTQTPKHLITATGQRVTLRCSPRSGDLSVYWYQQSLDQGLQFLIQYYNGEERAKGNILERFSAQQFPDLHSELNLSSLELGDSALYFCASSPRPSGASGETQYFGPGTRLLVL.

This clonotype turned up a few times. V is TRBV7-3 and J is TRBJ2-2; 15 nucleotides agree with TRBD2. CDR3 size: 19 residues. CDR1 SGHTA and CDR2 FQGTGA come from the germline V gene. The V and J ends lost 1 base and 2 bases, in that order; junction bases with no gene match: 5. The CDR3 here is CASSLMGLAGGGNTGELFF. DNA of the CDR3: TGTGCCAGCAGCTTAATGGGACTAGCGGGGGGAGGAAACACCGGGGAGCTGTTTTTT.

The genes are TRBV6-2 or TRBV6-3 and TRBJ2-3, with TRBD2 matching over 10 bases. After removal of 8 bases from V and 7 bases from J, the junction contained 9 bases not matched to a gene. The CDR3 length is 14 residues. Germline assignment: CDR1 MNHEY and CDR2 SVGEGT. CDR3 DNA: TGTGCCAGCGAAGCGGGAGGGCTATTAAATACGCAGTATTTT. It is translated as CASEAGGLLNTQYF.

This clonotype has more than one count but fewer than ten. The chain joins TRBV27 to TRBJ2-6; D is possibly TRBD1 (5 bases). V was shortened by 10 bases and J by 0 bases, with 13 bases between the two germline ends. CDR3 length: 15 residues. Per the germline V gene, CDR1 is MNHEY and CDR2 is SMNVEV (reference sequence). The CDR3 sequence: CATGAIGSGANVLTF. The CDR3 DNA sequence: TGTGCCACTGGGGCTATTGGCTCTGGGGCCAACGTCCTGACTTTC.

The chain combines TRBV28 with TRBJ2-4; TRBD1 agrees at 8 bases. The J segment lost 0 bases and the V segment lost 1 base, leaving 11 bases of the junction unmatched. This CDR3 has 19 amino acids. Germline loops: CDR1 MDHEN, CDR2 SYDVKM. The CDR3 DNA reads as TGTGCCAGCAGTTTATTGCAGGGGGCCCCTCTTATAGCCAAAAACATTCAGTACTTC. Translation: CASSLLQGAPLIAKNIQYF. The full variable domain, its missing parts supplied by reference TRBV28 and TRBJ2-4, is DVKVTQSSRYLVKRTGEKVFLECVQDMDHENMFWYRQDPGLGLRLIYFSYDVKMKEKGDIPEGYSVSREKKERFSLILESASTNQTSMYLCASSLLQGAPLIAKNIQYFGAGTRLSVL.

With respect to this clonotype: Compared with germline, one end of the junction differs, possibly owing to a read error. The CDR3 DNA is TGTGCCAGCAGATTAGCGGGAGGGCCCTCCGGGGAGCTGTTTTTT. Encoded protein: CASRLAGGPSGELFF. V is TRBV7-9 and J is TRBJ2-2; 11 positions match TRBD2. Germline-derived CDR1 and CDR2 are SEHNR and FQNEAQ (reference sequence). This CDR3 has 15 amino acids.

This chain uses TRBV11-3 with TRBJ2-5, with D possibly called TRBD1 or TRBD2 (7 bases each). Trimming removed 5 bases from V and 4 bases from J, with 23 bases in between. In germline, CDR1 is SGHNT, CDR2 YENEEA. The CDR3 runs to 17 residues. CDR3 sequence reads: CASSPRRGGDYRETQYF. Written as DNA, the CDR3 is TGTGCCAGCAGCCCCCGCAGGGGGGGAGACTATCGAGAGACCCAGTACTTC.

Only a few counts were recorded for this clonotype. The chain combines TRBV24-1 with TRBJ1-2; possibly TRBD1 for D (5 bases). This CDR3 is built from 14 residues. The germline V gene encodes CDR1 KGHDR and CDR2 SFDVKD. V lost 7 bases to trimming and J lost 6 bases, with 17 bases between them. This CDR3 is CATSARDGIDGYTF. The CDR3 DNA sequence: TGTGCCACCAGCGCACGGGACGGAATCGATGGCTACACCTTC.

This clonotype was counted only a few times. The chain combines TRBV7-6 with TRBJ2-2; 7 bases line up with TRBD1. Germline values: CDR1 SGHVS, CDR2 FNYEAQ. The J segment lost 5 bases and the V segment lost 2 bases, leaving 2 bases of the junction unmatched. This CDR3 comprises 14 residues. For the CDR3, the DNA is TGTGCCAGCAGCTTAAAGACAGGGACCGGGGAGCTGTTTTTT. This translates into CASSLKTGTGELFF.

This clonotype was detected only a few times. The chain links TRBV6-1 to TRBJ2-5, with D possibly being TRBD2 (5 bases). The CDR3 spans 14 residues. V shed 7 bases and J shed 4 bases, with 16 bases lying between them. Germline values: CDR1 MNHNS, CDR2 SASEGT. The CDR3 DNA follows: TGTGCCAGCACCCCACCGGGAAGTGCAGAGACCCAGTACTTC. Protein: CASTPPGSAETQYF.

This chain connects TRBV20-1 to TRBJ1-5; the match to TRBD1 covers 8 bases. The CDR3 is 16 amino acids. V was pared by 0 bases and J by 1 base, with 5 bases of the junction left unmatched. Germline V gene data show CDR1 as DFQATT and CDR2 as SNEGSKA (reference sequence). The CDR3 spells CSARDQQGGSNQPQHF. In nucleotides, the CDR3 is TGCAGTGCTAGAGACCAACAGGGGGGAAGCAATCAGCCCCAGCATTTT.

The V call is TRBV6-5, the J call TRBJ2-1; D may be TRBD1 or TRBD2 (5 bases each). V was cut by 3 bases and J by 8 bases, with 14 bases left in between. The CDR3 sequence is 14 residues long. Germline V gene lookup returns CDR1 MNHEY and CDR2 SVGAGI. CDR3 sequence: CASSYIAGSYEQFF. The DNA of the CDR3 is TGTGCCAGCAGTTATATTGCAGGGAGTTATGAGCAGTTCTTC.

The CDR3 DNA reads TGTGCCAGCAGCCCCCTCGGCAGGGGGGTCCAAGAGACCCAGTACTTC. Translating it yields CASSPLGRGVQETQYF. The chain is built from TRBV7-6 and TRBJ2-5; maybe TRBD1 (7 bases). With 5 bases removed from V and 1 base from J, the gap between germline ends came to 17 bases. The CDR3 has 16 residues. In germline, CDR1 is SGHVS, CDR2 FNYEAQ.

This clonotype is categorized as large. DNA of the CDR3: TGTGCCAGCAGTTCCACAGGGGGGTGGCAGCCCCAGCATTTT. It translates to CASSSTGGWQPQHF. The V call is TRBV27, the J call TRBJ1-5, with 8 positions matching TRBD1. V was pared by 4 bases and J by 7 bases, with 6 bases of the junction left unmatched. Germline lookup yields CDR1 MNHEY and CDR2 SMNVEV (reference sequence). This CDR3 comprises 14 residues.

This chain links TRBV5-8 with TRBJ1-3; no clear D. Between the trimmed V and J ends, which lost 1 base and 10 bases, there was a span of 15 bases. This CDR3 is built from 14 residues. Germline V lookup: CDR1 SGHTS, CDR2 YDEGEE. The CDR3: CASSLSRARGTIYF. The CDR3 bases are TGTGCCAGCAGCTTGTCAAGGGCCCGAGGGACCATATATTTT.

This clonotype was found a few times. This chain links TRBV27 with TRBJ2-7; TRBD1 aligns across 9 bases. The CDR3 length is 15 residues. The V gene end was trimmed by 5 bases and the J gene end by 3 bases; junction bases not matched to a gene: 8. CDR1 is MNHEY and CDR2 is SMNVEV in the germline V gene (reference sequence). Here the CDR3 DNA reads TGTGCCAGCAGTCTATTTGGGACAGGGCACTACGAGCAGTACTTC. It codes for CASSLFGTGHYEQYF.

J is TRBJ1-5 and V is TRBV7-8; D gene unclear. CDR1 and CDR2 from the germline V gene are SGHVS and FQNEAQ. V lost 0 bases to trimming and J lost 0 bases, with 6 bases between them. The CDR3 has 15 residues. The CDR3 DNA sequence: TGTGCCAGCAGCTTAGCACATTCTAGCAATCAGCCCCAGCATTTT. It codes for CASSLAHSSNQPQHF.

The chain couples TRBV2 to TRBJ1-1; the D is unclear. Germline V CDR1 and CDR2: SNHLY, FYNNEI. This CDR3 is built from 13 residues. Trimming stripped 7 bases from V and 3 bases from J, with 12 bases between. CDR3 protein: CASIRKVDTEAFF. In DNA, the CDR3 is TGTGCCAGCATACGGAAGGTCGACACTGAAGCTTTCTTT.

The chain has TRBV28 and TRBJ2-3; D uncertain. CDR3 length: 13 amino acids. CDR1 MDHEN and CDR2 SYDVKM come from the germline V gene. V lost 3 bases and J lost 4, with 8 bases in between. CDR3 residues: CASSLVFADTQYF. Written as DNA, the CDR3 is TGTGCCAGCAGTTTGGTATTCGCAGATACGCAGTATTTT. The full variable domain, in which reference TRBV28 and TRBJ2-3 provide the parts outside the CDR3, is DVKVTQSSRYLVKRTGEKVFLECVQDMDHENMFWYRQDPGLGLRLIYFSYDVKMKEKGDIPEGYSVSREKKERFSLILESASTNQTSMYLCASSLVFADTQYFGPGTRLTVL.

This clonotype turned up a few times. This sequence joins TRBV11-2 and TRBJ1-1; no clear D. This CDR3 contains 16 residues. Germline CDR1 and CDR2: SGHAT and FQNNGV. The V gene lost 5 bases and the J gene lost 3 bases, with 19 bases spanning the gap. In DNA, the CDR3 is TGTGCCAGCAGCCGGCCGACGGGAATCTCGCACACTGAAGCTTTCTTT. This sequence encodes CASSRPTGISHTEAFF. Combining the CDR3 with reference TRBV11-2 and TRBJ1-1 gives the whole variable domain EAGVAQSPRYKIIEKRQSVAFWCNPISGHATLYWYQQILGQGPKLLIQFQNNGVVDDSQLPKDRFSAERLKGVDSTLKIQPAKLEDSAVYLCASSRPTGISHTEAFFGQGTRLTVV.

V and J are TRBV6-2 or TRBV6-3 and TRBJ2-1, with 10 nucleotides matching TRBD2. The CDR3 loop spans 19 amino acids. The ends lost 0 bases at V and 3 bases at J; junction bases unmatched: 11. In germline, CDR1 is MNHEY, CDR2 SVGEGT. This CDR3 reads CASSYSNWASGGLYNEQFF. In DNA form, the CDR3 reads TGTGCCAGCAGTTACTCGAACTGGGCTAGCGGGGGTCTCTACAATGAGCAGTTCTTC.

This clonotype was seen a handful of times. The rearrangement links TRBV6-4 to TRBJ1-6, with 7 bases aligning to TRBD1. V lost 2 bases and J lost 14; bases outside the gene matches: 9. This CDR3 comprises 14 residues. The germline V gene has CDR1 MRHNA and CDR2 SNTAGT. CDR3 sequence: CASSDGTALGALHF. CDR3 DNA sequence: TGTGCCAGCAGTGACGGGACAGCCTTAGGGGCCCTCCACTTT.